Listed below are T cell receptor beta chains from one sample, sequenced in a study of vaccination and CD4 T cells after COVID-19. TCRdb re-analysed the PCR reads in MiXCR, keeping a single row per CDR3 protein. There are some 17,000 distinct CDR3 sequences in the sample; roughly 59% occur only once, and under 6.5% lies in the top ten. Their target antigens are unknown. The sample was CD4+ T cells from blood, cultured in vitro, taken after SARS-CoV-2 vaccination. All receptors derive from a human donor who had recovered from COVID-19. Both conserved end residues are part of each CDR3. Fields, in order: V gene, D gene, J gene, clone size, CDR3 DNA, CDR3 protein. The D gene is left open where the match is weak. Expanded clones are given a class, and other clones once, few, many or no size at all.

TRBV7-2	-	TRBJ1-3	few	TGTGCCAGCAGCTTAGCCCCCGGGTCTGGAAACACCATATATTTT	CASSLAPGSGNTIYF
TRBV6-2/TRBV6-3	-	TRBJ1-5	-	TGTGCCAGCAGTCACCTTCATCAGCCCCAGCATTTT	CASSHLHQPQHF
TRBV10-3	TRBD2	TRBJ2-7	-	TGTGCCATCAGGGATAGCGGGAGAAATTACGAGCAGTACTTC	CAIRDSGRNYEQYF
TRBV18	-	TRBJ1-6	-	TGTGCCAGCTCACCGGCCAGGCGAAGCTCCTATAATTCACCCCTCCACTTT	CASSPARRSSYNSPLHF
TRBV6-2/TRBV6-3	TRBD1	TRBJ2-7	few	TGTGCCAGCAGGACAGGGGTCCTTTACGAGCAGTACTTC	CASRTGVLYEQYF
TRBV7-2	TRBD2	TRBJ2-5	-	TGTGCCAGCAGCTTTGGGGACGGGGGGGTAACGACCCAGTACTTC	CASSFGDGGVTTQYF
TRBV19	-	TRBJ1-1	-	TGTGCCAGTAGTCTTCAAATCGGGGGCCCTATGAACACTGAAGCTTTCTTT	CASSLQIGGPMNTEAFF
TRBV27	TRBD2	TRBJ2-2	-	TGTGCCAGCAGTTTTTGGCTAGCGGGAGGGCCGGTCGGGGAGCTGTTTTTT	CASSFWLAGGPVGELFF
TRBV6-1	-	TRBJ1-5	-	TGTGCCGGCAGTGAAGCGGGTCAGCCCCAGCATTTT	CAGSEAGQPQHF
TRBV29-1	-	TRBJ1-2	-	TGCAGCGCTGCAGGTTTCTATGGCTACACCTTC	CSAAGFYGYTF
TRBV19	-	TRBJ2-4	-	TGTGCCAGTAGTATAGTTGGGACAGCCAAAAACATTCAGTACTTC	CASSIVGTAKNIQYF
TRBV24-1	-	TRBJ2-1	-	TGTGCCACCAGTGATGTCTCCACAGGGCTTGGCCATGAGCAGTTCTTC	CATSDVSTGLGHEQFF
TRBV11-3	-	TRBJ2-2	-	TGTGCCAGCAGCCCAGGACCTGTCGGCGGGGAGCTGTTTTTT	CASSPGPVGGELFF
TRBV4-3	-	TRBJ1-1	-	TGCGCCAGCAGCCAAGAGAGGCGGACCTGGAACACTGAAGCTTTCTTT	CASSQERRTWNTEAFF
TRBV6-1	-	TRBJ2-1	-	TGTGCCAGCAGTCCGGGACCCCCGAGTGAGCAGTTCTTC	CASSPGPPSEQFF
TRBV7-3	-	TRBJ2-1	once	TGTGCCAGCAGCCCGTCTGGGACTGAGCAGTTCTTC	CASSPSGTEQFF
TRBV9	TRBD2	TRBJ2-1	-	TGTGCCAGCAGCGGCATCGGACTAGCGGGACAGAGTGAGCAGTTCTTC	CASSGIGLAGQSEQFF
TRBV6-2/TRBV6-3	-	TRBJ1-5	-	TGTGCCAGCAGTTCCGAACCGACAGTACATCAGCCCCAGCATTTT	CASSSEPTVHQPQHF
TRBV19	TRBD1	TRBJ1-2	-	TGTGCCAGTAGTCCAGGACAGGGGGCGCCCTATGGCTACACCTTC	CASSPGQGAPYGYTF
TRBV6-2/TRBV6-3	-	TRBJ2-7	-	TGTGCCAGCAAGGTAATCTCAGGGCAAGACTACGAGCAGTACTTC	CASKVISGQDYEQYF
TRBV6-1	-	TRBJ2-5	-	TGTGCCAGCCTCGAGCCTTTCCAAGAGACCCAGTACTTC	CASLEPFQETQYF
TRBV6-1	-	TRBJ1-6	-	TGTGCCAGCAGTGAAGTAGGGGGGGCAGGGAGATCCTATAATTCACCCCTCCACTTT	CASSEVGGAGRSYNSPLHF
TRBV28	TRBD2	TRBJ2-7	-	TGTGCCAGCAGCAGACGCGGGACTAACCCCTACGAGCAGTACTTC	CASSRRGTNPYEQYF
TRBV18	TRBD1	TRBJ1-5	-	TGTGCCAGCTCATCGAGACAGGGCTATCAGCCCCAGCATTTT	CASSSRQGYQPQHF
TRBV2	TRBD1	TRBJ1-2	-	TGTGCCAGCAGTGAAGACCCCCCCCGACAGGGCGGCTACACCTTC	CASSEDPPRQGGYTF
TRBV7-8	-	TRBJ1-1	few	TGTGCCAGCGGAAGAATGACGAACACTGAAGCTTTCTTT	CASGRMTNTEAFF
TRBV27	-	TRBJ1-6	few	TGTGCCAGCAGTTACCTCACGGGACGAAATTCACCCCTCCACTTT	CASSYLTGRNSPLHF
TRBV5-1	TRBD1	TRBJ1-1	once	TGCGCCAGCAGCCTCCGGGACAGGAACACTGAAGCTTTCTTT	CASSLRDRNTEAFF